The source of this T cell receptor beta chain is a study of Tregs in tolerant kidney transplant recipients. Data came from immunoSEQ multiplex PCR; TCRdb stores just in-frame clones and leaves some out. The table shows tens of thousands of clones, with about 86% occurring only once. Thawed PBMCs were FACS-sorted into unstimulated CD4+CD25+CD127- regulatory T cells, CD4+CD25- non-regulatory cells, CD4 and CD8 cells. Study results and caveats: The small number of patients limits these findings pending further validation. Biological reproducibility was not directly addressed, but technical replication error appeared minimal.

CDR3 size: 14 residues. V was pared by 7 bases and J by 8 bases, with 20 bases between. Germline CDR1 is MDHEN and CDR2 is SYDVKM. With regard to this clone: Antigen unknown.

This receptor was identified in a human donor in good health. This rearrangement joins TRBV28 to TRBJ1-2; a weak D match, TRBD1 (5 bases). The sample comprised CD4+ T cells from blood. Here the CDR3 reads CASTRGFRGAGYTF. CDR3 DNA sequence: TGTGCCAGCACCCGGGGGTTTCGTGGGGCGGGCTACACCTTC.